These 24 T cell receptor beta chains were sequenced from one sample in a study of T cell responses to AZD1222 COVID-19 vaccine. The repertoire was sequenced with immunoSEQ multiplex PCR; TCRdb's copy has only in-frame clones and lacks some. The sample lists fewer than 140,000 clones, less than 95% occurring once. Source: peripheral blood, taken 28 days after the second AZD1222 dose. The receptors were gathered from an adult who received the AZD1222 COVID-19 vaccine.

The V gene is TRBV5-1, the J gene TRBJ1-1; D remains unclear. The CDR3 runs 13 residues. V lost 6 bases to trimming and J lost 5 bases, with 14 bases between them. Germline CDR1 is SGHRS and CDR2 is YFSETQ. The CDR3 is CASTRPGYTEAFF. The CDR3 DNA reads as TGCGCCAGCACTCGACCGGGGTATACTGAAGCTTTCTTT.

V is TRBV27 and J is TRBJ1-2; 7 bases line up with TRBD1. The CDR3 has 14 residues. Germline CDR1 MNHEY, CDR2 SMNVEV (reference sequence). The V gene end was trimmed by 3 bases and the J gene end by 8 bases; junction bases not matched to a gene: 9. CDR3 nucleotide sequence: TGTGCCAGCAGTTTGGCAGGGGGGACTCGGGGCTACACCTTC. Translation gives CASSLAGGTRGYTF.

The genes are TRBV18 and TRBJ1-1; D call uncertain. CDR1 is KGHSH, CDR2 LQKENI, per germline. This CDR3 has 16 residues. The V gene lost 6 bases and the J gene lost 0 bases, with 17 bases spanning the gap. The CDR3 DNA follows: TGTGCCAGCTCCCATAATGGGGTGGGGATGAACACTGAAGCTTTCTTT. Its translation is CASSHNGVGMNTEAFF.

The J gene is TRBJ2-1, the V gene TRBV11-2, with a weak D call TRBD2 (5 bases). Looked up from germline, CDR1 is SGHAT and CDR2 is FQNNGV. Between the trimmed V and J ends, which lost 2 bases and 10 bases, there was a span of 9 bases. The CDR3 length is 12 residues. The CDR3 DNA sequence: TGTGCCAGCAGCTTACGCGGGCTCGAGCAGTTCTTC. It yields the protein CASSLRGLEQFF.

The chain uses TRBV11-2 and TRBJ1-3; the D gene is possibly TRBD1 (5 bases). The CDR3 is 14 amino acids. Trimming shortened V by 5 bases and J by 2 bases, and 10 bases separated the two germline ends. Germline V gene sequence: CDR1 SGHAT, CDR2 FQNNGV. DNA for the CDR3: TGTGCCAGCAGCCAGGGTGGAGCTGGAAACACCATATATTTT. Its translation: CASSQGGAGNTIYF.

The chain uses TRBV7-2 and TRBJ1-1; D call uncertain. Trimming took off 2 bases at V and 1 base at J, with 5 bases between the two ends. The germline V gene encodes CDR1 SGHTA and CDR2 FQGNSA. CDR3 length: 13 residues. In DNA form, the CDR3 reads TGTGCCAGCAGCTTATGGGGGAACACTGAAGCTTTCTTT. Encoded protein: CASSLWGNTEAFF.

The J gene is TRBJ2-2, the V gene TRBV4-2; no firm D call. The V and J ends lost 0 bases and 1 base respectively, with 6 bases between them. The CDR3 has 15 amino acids. In germline, CDR1 is LGHNA, CDR2 YNFKEQ. CDR3 nucleotides: TGTGCCAGCAGCCAAGATCGGCAGAACACCGGGGAGCTGTTTTTT. As protein: CASSQDRQNTGELFF.

This clone occurred a few times. The chain is built from TRBV6-4 and TRBJ2-2; 10 bases agree with TRBD2. Trimming took 5 bases from V and 2 from J; bases not matched to a gene: 5. Germline V gives CDR1 MRHNA, CDR2 SNTAGT. The CDR3 runs 16 residues. CDR3 coding DNA: TGTGCCAGCAGTCCGCTAGCGGGGGATAACACCGGGGAGCTGTTTTTT. This gives the protein CASSPLAGDNTGELFF.

V gene TRBV9 combines with J gene TRBJ1-4; D remains unclear. The germline CDR1 and CDR2 sequences are SGDLS and YYNGEE. V was cut by 0 bases and J by 4 bases, with 13 bases left in between. This CDR3 has 16 amino acids. The CDR3 DNA follows: TGTGCCAGCAGCGTAGGGAGCGGGGTGGTTAATGAAAAACTGTTTTTT. This encodes CASSVGSGVVNEKLFF.

The V gene is TRBV2, the J gene TRBJ1-5; D unclear. Germline values: CDR1 SNHLY, CDR2 FYNNEI. V was pared by 7 bases and J by 4 bases, with 14 bases between. This CDR3 region has 14 residues. The CDR3 DNA reads TGTGCCAGCAACGGAGTACAGATGAATCAGCCCCAGCATTTT. It yields the protein CASNGVQMNQPQHF.

The rearrangement links TRBV4-1 to TRBJ2-5, with D unclear. This CDR3 region has 11 residues. V was clipped by 0 bases and J by 6 bases, with 2 bases between them. In germline, CDR1 is MGHRA, CDR2 YSYEKL. CDR3 DNA: TGCGCCAGCAGCCAAGAGAAGACCCAGTACTTC. This codes for CASSQEKTQYF.

This clone appeared once. The chain employs TRBV6-1 and TRBJ1-2; TRBD1 is a possible D gene (5 bases). Deletions cut 0 bases from V and 7 bases from J, with 15 bases between. Looked up from germline, CDR1 is MNHNS and CDR2 is SASEGT. The CDR3 length is 15 residues. CDR3 protein: CASSEATGQESGYTF. The CDR3 region has the DNA TGTGCCAGCAGTGAAGCAACGGGGCAGGAGAGTGGCTACACCTTC.

The V gene is TRBV2, the J gene TRBJ1-2; 7 bases are shared with TRBD1. The CDR3 extends over 14 amino acids. CDR1 and CDR2 from the germline V gene are SNHLY and FYNNEI. The V and J ends lost 1 base and 7 bases, in that order; junction bases with no gene match: 6. The CDR3 loop is CASSEEVGGPGYTF. CDR3 nucleotides: TGTGCCAGCAGTGAAGAGGTAGGGGGCCCTGGCTACACCTTC.

The CDR3: CAWSAGQYGYTF. The CDR3 DNA follows: TGTGCCTGGAGTGCCGGACAGTATGGCTACACCTTC. The chain couples TRBV30 to TRBJ1-2; tentatively, D is TRBD1 (6 bases). V gave up 1 base and J gave up 5 bases, with 8 bases separating them. There are 12 residues in the CDR3. Per the germline V gene, CDR1 is GTSNPN and CDR2 is SVGIG (reference sequence).

The gene calls are TRBV2 and TRBJ1-5; D unclear. CDR1 SNHLY and CDR2 FYNNEI come from the germline V gene. This CDR3 region has 12 residues. V was shortened by 8 bases and J by 3 bases, with 8 bases between the two germline ends. The CDR3 nucleotides read TGTGCCAGCGGACCGAACAATCAGCCCCAGCATTTT. Protein: CASGPNNQPQHF. Combining the CDR3 with reference TRBV2 and TRBJ1-5 gives the whole variable domain EPEVTQTPSHQVTQMGQEVILRCVPISNHLYFYWYRQILGQKVEFLVSFYNNEISEKSEIFDDQFSVERPDGSNFTLKIRSTKLEDSAMYFCASGPNNQPQHFGDGTRLSIL.

DNA of the CDR3: TGTGCCACCCGATTGGGCGGGGGGGGCACAGATACGCAGTATTTT. Protein product: CATRLGGGGTDTQYF. The V and J genes are TRBV24-1 and TRBJ2-3; 9 bases are shared with TRBD2. The germline gives CDR1 KGHDR, CDR2 SFDVKD. This CDR3 comprises 15 residues. The junction had 7 bases not matched to a gene; V was cut back by 9 bases and J by 1 base.

The genes are TRBV7-2 and TRBJ1-3; D is undetermined. V lost 1 base, J lost 4 bases, and 8 bases lay in between. The germline V gene has CDR1 SGHTA and CDR2 FQGNSA. The CDR3 length is 14 residues. Here the CDR3 DNA reads TGTGCCAGCAGCTTAGTAGGGAGCGGAAACACCATATATTTT. Encoded protein: CASSLVGSGNTIYF.

This clone was counted once. This chain joins TRBV5-1 and TRBJ2-3, with TRBD2 matching over 12 bases. Trimming at V came to 4 bases and at J to 3 bases, leaving 6 bases not matched to a gene. This CDR3 has 16 residues. Germline V lookup: CDR1 SGHRS, CDR2 YFSETQ. The CDR3 nucleotides read TGCGCCAGCAGCCCGAGGACTAGCGGGGTGACAGATACGCAGTATTTT. Translation: CASSPRTSGVTDTQYF.

The chain recombines TRBV5-6 with TRBJ2-7; 7 nucleotides align to TRBD1. CDR1 is SGHDT and CDR2 is YYEEEE in the germline V gene. The CDR3 contains 13 residues. The trim removed 0 bases at V and 4 bases at J, leaving 1 base unmatched. For the CDR3, the DNA is TGTGCCAGCAGCTTGGACAGGGGTTACGAGCAGTACTTC. Translating gives CASSLDRGYEQYF.

The chain joins TRBV18 to TRBJ1-6, with D unresolved. In germline, CDR1 is KGHSH, CDR2 LQKENI. V was trimmed by 6 bases and J by 0 bases, leaving 15 bases between them. The CDR3 is made up of 17 amino acids. CDR3 protein: CASSPEVRSSYNSPLHF. The CDR3 DNA sequence: TGTGCCAGCTCCCCGGAGGTGAGAAGCTCCTATAATTCACCCCTCCACTTT.

This chain joins TRBV7-9 and TRBJ1-2; D is ambiguous. CDR1 is SEHNR, CDR2 FQNEAQ, per germline (reference sequence). This CDR3 contains 13 residues. Trimming pared 4 bases from V and 3 bases from J, leaving 9 bases between. The CDR3 nucleotides read TGTGCCAGCAGCTCACCGAACTACTATGGCTACACCTTC. The encoded protein is CASSSPNYYGYTF.

V usage is TRBV19 and J usage is TRBJ1-2; 12 positions match TRBD1. The junction had 9 bases not matched to a gene; V was cut back by 4 bases and J by 6 bases. The CDR3 totals 16 residues. CDR1 LNHDA and CDR2 SQIVND come from the germline V gene (reference sequence). CDR3 loop: CASSTSIGTGGDGYTF. The CDR3 nucleotides are TGTGCCAGTAGTACAAGTATTGGGACAGGGGGCGATGGCTACACCTTC.

The chain is built from TRBV30 and TRBJ1-1, with a tentative D call TRBD1 (5 bases). The CDR3 totals 13 residues. Germline lookup yields CDR1 GTSNPN and CDR2 SVGIG (reference sequence). V lost 4 bases and J lost 8, with 17 bases in between. CDR3 in amino acids: CAWTPGLGGEAFF. The CDR3 nucleotides are TGTGCCTGGACCCCGGGACTGGGCGGGGAAGCTTTCTTT.

The chain recombines TRBV2 with TRBJ2-4, with 7 bases matching TRBD2. Germline values: CDR1 SNHLY, CDR2 FYNNEI. J gave up 4 bases and V 2 bases, and 2 bases lay outside the gene matches. The CDR3 has 14 residues. In DNA, the CDR3 is TGTGCCAGCAGTGAAAGCGGGGTAAAAAACATTCAGTACTTC. Its translation: CASSESGVKNIQYF. Using reference TRBV2 and TRBJ2-4 for the parts outside the CDR3, the full variable domain is EPEVTQTPSHQVTQMGQEVILRCVPISNHLYFYWYRQILGQKVEFLVSFYNNEISEKSEIFDDQFSVERPDGSNFTLKIRSTKLEDSAMYFCASSESGVKNIQYFGAGTRLSVL.